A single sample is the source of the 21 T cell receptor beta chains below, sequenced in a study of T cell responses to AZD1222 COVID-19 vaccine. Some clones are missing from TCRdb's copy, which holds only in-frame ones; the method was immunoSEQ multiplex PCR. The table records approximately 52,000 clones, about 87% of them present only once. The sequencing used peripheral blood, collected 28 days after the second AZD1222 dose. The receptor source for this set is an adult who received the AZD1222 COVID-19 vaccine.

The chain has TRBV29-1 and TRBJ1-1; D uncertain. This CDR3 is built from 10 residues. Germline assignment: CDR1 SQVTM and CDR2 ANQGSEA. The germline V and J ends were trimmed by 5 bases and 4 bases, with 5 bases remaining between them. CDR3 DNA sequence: TGCAGCGTTCAACTCACTGAAGCTTTCTTT. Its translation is CSVQLTEAFF.

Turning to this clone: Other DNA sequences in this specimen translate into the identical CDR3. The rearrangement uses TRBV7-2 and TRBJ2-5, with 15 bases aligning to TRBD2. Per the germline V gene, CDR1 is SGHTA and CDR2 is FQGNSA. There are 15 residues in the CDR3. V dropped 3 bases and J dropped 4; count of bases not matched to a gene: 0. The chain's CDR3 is CASSLGLAGGETQYF. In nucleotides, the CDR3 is TGTGCCAGCAGCTTGGGACTAGCGGGAGGAGAGACCCAGTACTTC.

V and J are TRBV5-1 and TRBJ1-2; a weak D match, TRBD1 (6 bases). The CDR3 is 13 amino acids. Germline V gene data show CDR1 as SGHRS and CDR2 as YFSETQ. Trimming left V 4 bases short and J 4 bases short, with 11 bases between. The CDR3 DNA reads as TGCGCCAGCAGCCCGGGGGGGGCCTATGGCTACACCTTC. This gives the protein CASSPGGAYGYTF.

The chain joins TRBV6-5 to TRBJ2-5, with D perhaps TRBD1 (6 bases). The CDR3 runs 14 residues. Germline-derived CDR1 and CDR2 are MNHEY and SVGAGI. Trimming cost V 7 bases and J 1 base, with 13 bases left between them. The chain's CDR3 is CASTVGRGQETQYF. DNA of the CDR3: TGTGCCAGCACCGTGGGCAGGGGCCAAGAGACCCAGTACTTC.

The CDR3 reads CAISETAYEQYF. The CDR3, as DNA: TGTGCCATCAGTGAGACAGCATACGAGCAGTACTTC. The rearrangement links TRBV10-3 to TRBJ2-7; no clear D. This CDR3 is built from 12 residues. Germline loops: CDR1 ENHRY, CDR2 SYGVKD. Trimming took off 2 bases at V and 4 bases at J, with 6 bases between the two ends.

The CDR3 region is CASSLRLAGGPDTQYF. CDR3 bases: TGTGCCAGCAGCTTAAGGCTAGCGGGAGGCCCAGATACGCAGTATTTT. The rearrangement links TRBV7-8 to TRBJ2-3, with 11 bases identical to TRBD2. The CDR3 length is 16 residues. V gave up 2 bases and J gave up 4 bases; unmatched junction bases: 5. CDR1 and CDR2 from the germline V gene are SGHVS and FQNEAQ.

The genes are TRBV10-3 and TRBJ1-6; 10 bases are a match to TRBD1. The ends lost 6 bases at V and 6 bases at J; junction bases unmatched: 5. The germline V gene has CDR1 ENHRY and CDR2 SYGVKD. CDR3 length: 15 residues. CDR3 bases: TGTGCCATCAGGGCGGACAGGGGGACTAATTCACCCCTCCACTTT. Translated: CAIRADRGTNSPLHF.

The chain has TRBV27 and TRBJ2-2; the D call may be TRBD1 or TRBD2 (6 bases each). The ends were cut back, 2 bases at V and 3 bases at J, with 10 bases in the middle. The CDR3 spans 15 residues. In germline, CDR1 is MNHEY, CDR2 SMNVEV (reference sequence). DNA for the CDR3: TGTGCCAGCAGTTTAAGGGGGGTGTACACCGGGGAGCTGTTTTTT. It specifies CASSLRGVYTGELFF.

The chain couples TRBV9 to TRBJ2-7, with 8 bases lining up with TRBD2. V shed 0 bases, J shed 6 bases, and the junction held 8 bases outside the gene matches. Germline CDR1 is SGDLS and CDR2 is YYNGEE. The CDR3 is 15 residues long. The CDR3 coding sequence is TGTGCCAGCAGCGTAGAGGCTAGCGGGCGGGGCGAGCAGTACTTC. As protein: CASSVEASGRGEQYF. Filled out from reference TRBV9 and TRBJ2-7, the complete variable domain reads DSGVTQTPKHLITATGQRVTLRCSPRSGDLSVYWYQQSLDQGLQFLIQYYNGEERAKGNILERFSAQQFPDLHSELNLSSLELGDSALYFCASSVEASGRGEQYFGPGTRLTVT.

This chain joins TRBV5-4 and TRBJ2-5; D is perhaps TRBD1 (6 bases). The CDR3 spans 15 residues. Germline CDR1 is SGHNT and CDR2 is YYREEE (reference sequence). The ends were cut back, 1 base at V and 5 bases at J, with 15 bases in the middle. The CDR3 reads CASSLYRVQGETQYF. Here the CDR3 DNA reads TGTGCCAGCAGCTTGTACAGGGTACAAGGGGAGACCCAGTACTTC.

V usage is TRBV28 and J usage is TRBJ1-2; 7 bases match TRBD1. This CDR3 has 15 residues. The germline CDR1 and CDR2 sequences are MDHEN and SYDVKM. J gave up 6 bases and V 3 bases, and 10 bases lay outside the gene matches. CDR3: CASSFVGGGGNGYTF. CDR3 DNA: TGTGCCAGCAGTTTTGTAGGGGGCGGAGGAAATGGCTACACCTTC.

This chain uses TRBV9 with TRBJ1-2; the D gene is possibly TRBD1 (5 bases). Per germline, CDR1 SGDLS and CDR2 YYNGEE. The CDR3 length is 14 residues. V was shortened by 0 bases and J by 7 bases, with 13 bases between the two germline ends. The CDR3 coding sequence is TGTGCCAGCAGCGTAGGGGGCGCAACACTTGGCTACACCTTC. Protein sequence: CASSVGGATLGYTF.

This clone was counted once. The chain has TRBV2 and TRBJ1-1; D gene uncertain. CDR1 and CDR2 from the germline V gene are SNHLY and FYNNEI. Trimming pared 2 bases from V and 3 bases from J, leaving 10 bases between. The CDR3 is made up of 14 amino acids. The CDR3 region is CASSEYTAHTEAFF. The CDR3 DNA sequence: TGTGCCAGCAGTGAATATACAGCTCACACTGAAGCTTTCTTT.

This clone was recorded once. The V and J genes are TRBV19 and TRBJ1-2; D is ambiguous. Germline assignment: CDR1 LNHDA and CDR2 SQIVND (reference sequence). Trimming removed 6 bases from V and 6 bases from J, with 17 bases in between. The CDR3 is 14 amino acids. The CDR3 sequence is CASRGLTRENGYTF. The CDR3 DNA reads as TGTGCCAGTAGGGGCCTAACAAGGGAAAATGGCTACACCTTC.

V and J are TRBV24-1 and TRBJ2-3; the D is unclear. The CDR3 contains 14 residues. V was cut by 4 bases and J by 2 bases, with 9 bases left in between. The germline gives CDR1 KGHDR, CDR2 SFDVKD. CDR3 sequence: CATSDPTFTDTQYF. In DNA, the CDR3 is TGTGCCACCAGTGACCCCACCTTCACAGATACGCAGTATTTT.

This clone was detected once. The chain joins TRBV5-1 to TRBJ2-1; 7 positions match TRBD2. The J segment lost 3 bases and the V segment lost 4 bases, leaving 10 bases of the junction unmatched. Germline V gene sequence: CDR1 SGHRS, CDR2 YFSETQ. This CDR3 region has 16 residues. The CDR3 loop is CASSRDPSSGYNEQFF. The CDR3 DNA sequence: TGCGCCAGCAGCCGGGACCCCTCTAGCGGCTACAATGAGCAGTTCTTC.

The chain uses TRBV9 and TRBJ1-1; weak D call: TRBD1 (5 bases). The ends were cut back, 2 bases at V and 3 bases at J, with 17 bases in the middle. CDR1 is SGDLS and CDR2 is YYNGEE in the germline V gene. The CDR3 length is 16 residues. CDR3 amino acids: CASSVTPGEGDTEAFF. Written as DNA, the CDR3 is TGTGCCAGCAGCGTCACCCCGGGGGAGGGCGACACTGAAGCTTTCTTT.

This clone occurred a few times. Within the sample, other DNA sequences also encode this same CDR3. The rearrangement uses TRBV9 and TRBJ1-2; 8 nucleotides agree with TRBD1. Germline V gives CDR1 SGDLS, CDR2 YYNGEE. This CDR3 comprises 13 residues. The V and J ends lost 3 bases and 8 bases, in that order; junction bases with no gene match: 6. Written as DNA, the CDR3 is TGTGCCAGCAGCGGGACAGGGCTCGGAGGCTACACCTTC. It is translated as CASSGTGLGGYTF.

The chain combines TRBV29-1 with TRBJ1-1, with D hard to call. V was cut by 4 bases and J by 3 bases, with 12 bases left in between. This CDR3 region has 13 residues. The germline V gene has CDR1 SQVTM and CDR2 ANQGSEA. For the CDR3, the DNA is TGCAGCGTTGGGATGGGGAGGGACACTGAAGCTTTCTTT. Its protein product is CSVGMGRDTEAFF.

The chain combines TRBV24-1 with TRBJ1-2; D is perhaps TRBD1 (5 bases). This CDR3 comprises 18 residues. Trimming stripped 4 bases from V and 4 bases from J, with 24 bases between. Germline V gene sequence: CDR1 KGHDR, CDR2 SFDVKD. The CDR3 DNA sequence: TGTGCCACCAGTGAGGACCCGGGACGACGTACCTCTACCTATGGCTACACCTTC. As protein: CATSEDPGRRTSTYGYTF.

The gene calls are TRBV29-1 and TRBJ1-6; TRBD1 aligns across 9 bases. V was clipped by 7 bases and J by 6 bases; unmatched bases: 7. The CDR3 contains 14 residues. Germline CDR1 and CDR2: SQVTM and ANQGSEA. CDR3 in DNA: TGCAGCGCTCAACAGGGGGCAGGTAATTCACCCCTCCACTTT. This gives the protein CSAQQGAGNSPLHF. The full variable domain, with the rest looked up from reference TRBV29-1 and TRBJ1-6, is SAVISQKPSRDICQRGTSLTIQCQVDSQVTMMFWYRQQPGQSLTLIATANQGSEATYESGFVIDKFPISRPNLTFSTLTVSNMSPEDSSIYLCSAQQGAGNSPLHFGNGTRLTVT.